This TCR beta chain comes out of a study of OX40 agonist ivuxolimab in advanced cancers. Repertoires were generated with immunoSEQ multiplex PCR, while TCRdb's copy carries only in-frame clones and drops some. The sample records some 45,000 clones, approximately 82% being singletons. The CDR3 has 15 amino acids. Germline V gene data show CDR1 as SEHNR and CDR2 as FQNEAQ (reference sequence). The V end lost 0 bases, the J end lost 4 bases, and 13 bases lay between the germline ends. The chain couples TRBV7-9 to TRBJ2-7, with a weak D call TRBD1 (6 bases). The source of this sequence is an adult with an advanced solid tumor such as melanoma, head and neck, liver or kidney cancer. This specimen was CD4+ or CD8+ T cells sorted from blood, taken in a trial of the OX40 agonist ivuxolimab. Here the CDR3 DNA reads TGTGCCAGCAGCTTAGCGGCAGGGGTGGTGTACGAGCAGTACTTC. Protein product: CASSLAAGVVYEQYF.